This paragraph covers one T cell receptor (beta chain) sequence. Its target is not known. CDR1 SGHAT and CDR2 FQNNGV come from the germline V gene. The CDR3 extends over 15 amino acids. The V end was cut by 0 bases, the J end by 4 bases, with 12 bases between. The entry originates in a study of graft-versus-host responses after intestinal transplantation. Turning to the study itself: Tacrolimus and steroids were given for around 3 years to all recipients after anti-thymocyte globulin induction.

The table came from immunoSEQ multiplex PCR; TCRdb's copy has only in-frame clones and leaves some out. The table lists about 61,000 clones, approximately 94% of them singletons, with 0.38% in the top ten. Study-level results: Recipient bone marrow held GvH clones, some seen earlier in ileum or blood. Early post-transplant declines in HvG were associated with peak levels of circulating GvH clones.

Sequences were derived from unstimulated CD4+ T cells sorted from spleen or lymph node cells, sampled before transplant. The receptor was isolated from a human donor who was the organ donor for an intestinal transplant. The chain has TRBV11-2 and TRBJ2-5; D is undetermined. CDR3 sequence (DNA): TGTGCCAGCAGCTTAGACCGACAACTCCGAGAGACCCAGTACTTC. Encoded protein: CASSLDRQLRETQYF.